This TCR beta chain was sequenced for a study of CD8+ T cells in alopecia areata. For the study at large: A regimen of oral tofacitinib, 5 to 10 mg twice daily, was given to treated patients.

Treatment denoted: oral pan-JAK inhibitor, 5-10 mg twice daily. PBMCs yielded sorted CD4+ and CD8+ T cells. RNA was isolated and reverse transcribed to cDNA, the sequencing template. Clones were read by immunoSEQ multiplex PCR, and TCRdb kept only the in-frame ones, dropping some. The sample includes approximately 280,000 clones, 55% to 75% seen only once; the top ten take approximately 1.7%. The input for sequencing was CD4+ T cells sorted from blood, taken at week 24, from a patient treated with tofacitinib. This TCR came from a human donor with alopecia areata.

CDR3: CASSWGGGPGDTQYF. The CDR3 DNA sequence: TGTGCCAGCAGCTGGGGCGGGGGGCCCGGAGATACGCAGTATTTT. This sequence joins TRBV7-8 and TRBJ2-3, with 8 bases that match TRBD2. The CDR3 extends over 15 amino acids. J gave up 5 bases and V 4 bases, and 8 bases lay outside the gene matches. Germline CDR1 SGHVS, CDR2 FQNEAQ.